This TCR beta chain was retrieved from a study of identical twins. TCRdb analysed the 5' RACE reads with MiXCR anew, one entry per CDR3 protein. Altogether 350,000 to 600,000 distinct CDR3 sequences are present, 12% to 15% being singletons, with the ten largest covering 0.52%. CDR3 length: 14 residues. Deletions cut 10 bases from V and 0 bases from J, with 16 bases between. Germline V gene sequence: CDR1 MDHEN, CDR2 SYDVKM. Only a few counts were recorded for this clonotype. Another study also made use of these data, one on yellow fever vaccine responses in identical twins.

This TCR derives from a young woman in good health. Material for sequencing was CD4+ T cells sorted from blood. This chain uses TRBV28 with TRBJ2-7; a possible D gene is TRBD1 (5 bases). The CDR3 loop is CATTGSLSSYEQYF. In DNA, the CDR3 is TGTGCCACCACAGGTTCCCTTAGCTCCTACGAGCAGTACTTC.